These 2 T cell receptor beta chains originate from one sample sequenced in a study of T cell changes during pregnancy in multiple sclerosis. Some clones are missing from TCRdb's copy, which holds only in-frame ones; the method was immunoSEQ multiplex PCR. The data contain around 30,000 clones, 75% to 90% of them singletons. The sample consisted of CD4+ T cells from peripheral blood mononuclear cells, taken in the second trimester of pregnancy. Receptors originate from a female donor with multiple sclerosis, enrolled in a pregnancy study.

This sequence joins TRBV4-2 and TRBJ2-3; 10 nucleotides line up with TRBD1. J gave up 6 bases and V 0 bases, and 9 bases lay outside the gene matches. CDR1 is LGHNA, CDR2 YNFKEQ, per germline. The CDR3 has 17 amino acids. CDR3 sequence: CASSQEGSGQGVDTQYF. Written as DNA, the CDR3 is TGTGCCAGCAGCCAAGAGGGTTCCGGACAGGGGGTTGATACGCAGTATTTT.

The J gene is TRBJ1-3, the V gene TRBV4-3; D is unclear. CDR3 length: 14 amino acids. The V end was cut by 3 bases, the J end by 0 bases, with 6 bases between. Germline assignment: CDR1 LGHNA and CDR2 YSLEER. CDR3 in amino acids: CASSHESSGNTIYF. In DNA form, the CDR3 reads TGCGCCAGCAGCCATGAGAGCTCTGGAAACACCATATATTTT.